A selection of T cell receptor beta chains follows, all from one sample in a study of Graves' ophthalmopathy and Graves' hyperthyroidism. MiXCR, applied by TCRdb to the multiplex PCR reads, yields one record per CDR3 protein. The data contain about 480,000 distinct CDR3 sequences, approximately 15% of them singletons. The sample taken for sequencing was blood. These TCRs come from a woman aged 25-40 years with Graves' ophthalmopathy. Both conserved end residues are part of each CDR3. The D gene is left open where the match is weak. Clone size is shown for a subset of rows, as once, few, many or a class of expanded clone.

.,TRBV12-3/TRBV12-4,.,TRBJ2-2,TGTGCCAGCAGTTTACGCCTGAGAATGGGACCCGGGGAGCTGTTTTTT,CASSLRLRMGPGELFF
many,TRBV10-3,TRBD1,TRBJ1-6,TGTGCCATCAGTGACGGGACAGTAAATTCACCCCTCCACTTT,CAISDGTVNSPLHF
.,TRBV28,TRBD1,TRBJ1-6,TGTGCCAGCAGTTTTTTCGCTCCTCCGGGACAGATTAGCTCCTATAATTCACCCCTCCACTTT,CASSFFAPPGQISSYNSPLHF
many,TRBV29-1,.,TRBJ1-2,TGCAGCGTTGAAGGGACAGAAGGTTATGGCTACACCTTC,CSVEGTEGYGYTF
many,TRBV7-3,.,TRBJ2-5,TGTGCCAGCAGCCTCCCCCCGGGGGAGACCCAGTACTTC,CASSLPPGETQYF
many,TRBV30,.,TRBJ1-2,TGTGCCTTAATCCAGGGGATCTATGGCTACACCTTC,CALIQGIYGYTF
.,TRBV20-1,.,TRBJ2-7,TGCAGTGCTAGCGCTGACATTTCCTACGAGCAGTACTTC,CSASADISYEQYF
.,TRBV6-5,.,TRBJ1-2,TGTGCCAGCAGTTACTCTTTGGTAGGGGGTATCTATGGCTACACCTTC,CASSYSLVGGIYGYTF
many,TRBV4-2,.,TRBJ2-5,TGTGCCAGCAGCCCGGACAGCCAACACCAAGAGACCCAGTACTTC,CASSPDSQHQETQYF
many,TRBV27,TRBD1,TRBJ1-3,TGTGCCAGCCCTTCTGGGGACAGGGGATTAGACTCTGGAAACACCATATATTTT,CASPSGDRGLDSGNTIYF
many,TRBV19,TRBD1,TRBJ1-1,TGTGCCAGTAGTGCCCGGGACAGATATGTGAACACTGAAGCTTTCTTT,CASSARDRYVNTEAFF
many,TRBV12-3/TRBV12-4,.,TRBJ2-7,TGTGCCAGCATTAGAACAGGGTTCTGGGAGCAGTACTTC,CASIRTGFWEQYF
many,TRBV25-1,TRBD1,TRBJ2-5,TGTGCCAGCAGTGATCAACGACAGGGGATTGAGACCCAGTACTTC,CASSDQRQGIETQYF
few,TRBV4-1,TRBD1,TRBJ2-7,TGCGCCAGCAGCCCCCGGACAGGGTTTCGCGAGCAGTACTTC,CASSPRTGFREQYF
few,TRBV29-1,.,TRBJ2-2,TGCAGCGTAACTGACTCGCTGGCTTCCACCGGGGAGCTGTTTTTT,CSVTDSLASTGELFF
many,TRBV19,.,TRBJ1-5,TGTGCCAGTAGTTGGACCCTACGGGGCAATCAGCCCCAGCATTTT,CASSWTLRGNQPQHF